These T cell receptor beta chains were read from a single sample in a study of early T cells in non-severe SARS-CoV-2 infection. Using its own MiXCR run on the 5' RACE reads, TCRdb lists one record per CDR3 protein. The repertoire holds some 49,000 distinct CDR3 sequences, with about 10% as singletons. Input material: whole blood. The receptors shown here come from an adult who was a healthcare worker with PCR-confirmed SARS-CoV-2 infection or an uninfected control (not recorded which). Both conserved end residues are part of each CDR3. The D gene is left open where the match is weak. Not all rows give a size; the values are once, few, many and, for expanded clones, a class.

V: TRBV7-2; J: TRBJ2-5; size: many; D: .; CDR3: CASSLGWRETQYF; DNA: TGTGCCAGCAGCTTAGGTTGGAGAGAGACCCAGTACTTC
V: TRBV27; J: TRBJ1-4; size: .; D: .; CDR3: CASSSWITNEKLFF; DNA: TGTGCCAGCAGTTCCTGGATTACTAATGAAAAACTGTTTTTT
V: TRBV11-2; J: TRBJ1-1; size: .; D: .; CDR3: CASRQNTGRNTEAFF; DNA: TGTGCCAGCAGACAAAATACGGGACGAAACACTGAAGCTTTCTTT
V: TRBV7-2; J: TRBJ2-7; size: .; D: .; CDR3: CASSFFFLGRAYEQYF; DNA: TGTGCCAGCAGCTTTTTTTTTTTGGGCAGGGCCTACGAGCAGTACTTC
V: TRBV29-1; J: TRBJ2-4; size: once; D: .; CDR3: CSVPEFPLAKNIQYF; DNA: TGCAGCGTCCCTGAGTTCCCACTAGCCAAAAACATTCAGTACTTC
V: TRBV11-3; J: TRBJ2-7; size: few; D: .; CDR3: CASSLGGSIEQYF; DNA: TGTGCCAGCAGCTTAGGGGGATCGATCGAGCAGTACTTC
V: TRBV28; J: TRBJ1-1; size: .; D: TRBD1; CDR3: CASSRQGQGSTEAFF; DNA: TGTGCCAGCAGCCGACAAGGACAGGGGTCGACTGAAGCTTTCTTT
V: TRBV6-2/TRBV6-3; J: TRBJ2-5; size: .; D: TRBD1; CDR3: CASSPLDRGYETQYF; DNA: TGTGCCAGCAGCCCGCTCGACAGGGGGTATGAGACCCAGTACTTC
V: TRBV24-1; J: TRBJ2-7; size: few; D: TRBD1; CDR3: CATSDPGQGGLYEQYF; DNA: TGTGCCACCAGTGACCCCGGACAGGGGGGCCTCTACGAGCAGTACTTC
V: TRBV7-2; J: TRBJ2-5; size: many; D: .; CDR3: CASSPLLETQYF; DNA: TGTGCCAGCAGCCCCTTATTAGAGACCCAGTACTTC
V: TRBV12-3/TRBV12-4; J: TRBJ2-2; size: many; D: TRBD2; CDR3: CASSLVLAGVTGELFF; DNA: TGTGCCAGCAGTTTAGTTTTAGCGGGAGTTACCGGGGAGCTGTTTTTT
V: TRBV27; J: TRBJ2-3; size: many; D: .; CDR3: CASSLQGGTDTQYF; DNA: TGTGCCAGCAGTTTACAGGGTGGTACAGATACGCAGTATTTT
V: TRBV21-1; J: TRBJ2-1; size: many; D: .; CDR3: CASSMSASSYNEQFF; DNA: TGTGCCAGCAGCATGAGCGCCAGCTCCTACAATGAGCAGTTCTTC
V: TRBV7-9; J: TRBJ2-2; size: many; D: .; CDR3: CASGQTGELFF; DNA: TGTGCAAGCGGGCAAACCGGGGAGCTGTTTTTT
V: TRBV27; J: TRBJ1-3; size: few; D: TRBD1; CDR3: CASSLKFAGGYSGNTIYF; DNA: TGTGCCAGCAGTTTAAAATTTGCAGGGGGCTACTCTGGAAACACCATATATTTT
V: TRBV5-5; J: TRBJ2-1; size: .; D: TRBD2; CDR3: CASSAGVSGYNEQFF; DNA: TGTGCCAGCAGCGCGGGGGTTAGCGGTTACAATGAGCAGTTCTTC
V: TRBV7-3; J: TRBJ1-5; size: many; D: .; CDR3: CASSAGRNQPQHF; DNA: TGTGCCAGCAGCGCAGGTCGCAATCAGCCCCAGCATTTT
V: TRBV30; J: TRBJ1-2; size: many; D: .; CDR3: CAWSPGTSAYGYTF; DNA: TGTGCCTGGAGCCCCGGGACATCCGCCTATGGCTACACCTTC
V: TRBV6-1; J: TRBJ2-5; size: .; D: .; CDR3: CASQVPTETQYF; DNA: TGTGCCAGCCAGGTCCCAACAGAGACCCAGTACTTC
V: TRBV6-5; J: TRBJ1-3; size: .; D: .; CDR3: CASSQVVGTGNTIYF; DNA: TGTGCCAGCAGCCAAGTTGTAGGGACCGGAAACACCATATATTTT
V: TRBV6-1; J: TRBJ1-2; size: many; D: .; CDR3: CASNGPGLGSYGYTF; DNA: TGTGCCAGCAATGGACCGGGACTGGGGAGCTATGGCTACACCTTC
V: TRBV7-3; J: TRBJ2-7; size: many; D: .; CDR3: CASSLGQQYEQYF; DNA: TGTGCCAGCAGCTTAGGGCAACAGTACGAGCAGTACTTC
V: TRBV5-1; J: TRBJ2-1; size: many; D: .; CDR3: CASSLGVRSYNEQFF; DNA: TGCGCCAGCAGCTTGGGGGTCCGCTCCTACAATGAGCAGTTCTTC
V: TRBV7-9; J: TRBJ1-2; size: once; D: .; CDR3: CASSPPSGDYGYTF; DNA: TGTGCCAGCAGCCCCCCTTCAGGCGACTATGGCTACACCTTC
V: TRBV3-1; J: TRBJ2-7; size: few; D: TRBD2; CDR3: CASSQGFGLAGSYEQYF; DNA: TGTGCCAGCAGCCAAGGGTTTGGGCTAGCGGGCTCCTACGAGCAGTACTTC
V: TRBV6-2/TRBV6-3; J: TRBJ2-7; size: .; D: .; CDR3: CASSYGQYYEQYF; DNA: TGTGCCAGCAGTTACGGGCAGTACTACGAGCAGTACTTC
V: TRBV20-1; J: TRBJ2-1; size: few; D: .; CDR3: CSANSISGGGLSYNEQFF; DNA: TGCAGTGCTAACTCGATTTCTGGGGGGGGCCTCTCCTACAATGAGCAGTTCTTC
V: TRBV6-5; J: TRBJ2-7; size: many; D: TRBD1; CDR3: CASRDRGPYEQYF; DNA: TGTGCCAGCAGGGACAGGGGGCCCTACGAGCAGTACTTC
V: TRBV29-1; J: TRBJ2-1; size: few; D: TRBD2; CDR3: CSVEPSGVNEQFF; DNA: TGCAGCGTTGAGCCGAGCGGGGTCAATGAGCAGTTCTTC
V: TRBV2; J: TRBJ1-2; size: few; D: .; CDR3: CASSELETYNYGYTF; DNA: TGTGCCAGCAGTGAACTTGAGACATATAACTATGGCTACACCTTC
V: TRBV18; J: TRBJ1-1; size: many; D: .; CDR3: CASSPPAVDGNTEAFF; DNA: TGTGCCAGCTCACCACCGGCTGTAGACGGAAACACTGAAGCTTTCTTT
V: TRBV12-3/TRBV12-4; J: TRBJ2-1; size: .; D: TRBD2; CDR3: CASRPGLADNEQFF; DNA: TGTGCCAGCAGGCCGGGACTAGCGGACAATGAGCAGTTCTTC
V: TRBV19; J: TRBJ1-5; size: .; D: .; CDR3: CASSIVHSNQPQHF; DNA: TGTGCCAGTAGTATAGTCCATAGCAATCAGCCCCAGCATTTT
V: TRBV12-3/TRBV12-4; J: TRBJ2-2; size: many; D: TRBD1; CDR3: CASSPGQGGGELFF; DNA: TGTGCCAGCAGTCCGGGACAGGGTGGCGGGGAGCTGTTTTTT
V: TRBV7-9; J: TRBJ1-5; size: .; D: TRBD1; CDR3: CASSLGTGRRPQHF; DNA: TGTGCCAGCAGCTTAGGGACAGGTAGGCGGCCCCAGCATTTT
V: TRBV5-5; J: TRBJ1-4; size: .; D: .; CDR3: CASSLSRARNEKLFF; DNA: TGTGCCAGCAGCTTGAGCCGGGCGAGAAATGAAAAACTGTTTTTT
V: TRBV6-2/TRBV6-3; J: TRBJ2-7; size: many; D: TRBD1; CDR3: CASRRDRDFYEQYF; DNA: TGTGCCAGCAGACGGGACAGGGATTTCTACGAGCAGTACTTC
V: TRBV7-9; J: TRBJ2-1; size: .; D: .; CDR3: CASSSAGTTYNEQFF; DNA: TGTGCCAGCAGCTCAGCCGGGACAACCTACAATGAGCAGTTCTTC
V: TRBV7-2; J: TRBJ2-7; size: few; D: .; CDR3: CASSPERVPGYEQYF; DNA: TGTGCCAGCAGCCCGGAGCGGGTCCCAGGGTACGAGCAGTACTTC
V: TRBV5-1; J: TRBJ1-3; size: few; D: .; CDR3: CATLVGNTIYF; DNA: TGCGCCACCCTGGTCGGAAACACCATATATTTT
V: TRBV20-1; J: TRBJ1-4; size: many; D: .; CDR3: CSAIGSTNEKLFF; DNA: TGCAGTGCTATTGGTTCAACTAATGAAAAACTGTTTTTT